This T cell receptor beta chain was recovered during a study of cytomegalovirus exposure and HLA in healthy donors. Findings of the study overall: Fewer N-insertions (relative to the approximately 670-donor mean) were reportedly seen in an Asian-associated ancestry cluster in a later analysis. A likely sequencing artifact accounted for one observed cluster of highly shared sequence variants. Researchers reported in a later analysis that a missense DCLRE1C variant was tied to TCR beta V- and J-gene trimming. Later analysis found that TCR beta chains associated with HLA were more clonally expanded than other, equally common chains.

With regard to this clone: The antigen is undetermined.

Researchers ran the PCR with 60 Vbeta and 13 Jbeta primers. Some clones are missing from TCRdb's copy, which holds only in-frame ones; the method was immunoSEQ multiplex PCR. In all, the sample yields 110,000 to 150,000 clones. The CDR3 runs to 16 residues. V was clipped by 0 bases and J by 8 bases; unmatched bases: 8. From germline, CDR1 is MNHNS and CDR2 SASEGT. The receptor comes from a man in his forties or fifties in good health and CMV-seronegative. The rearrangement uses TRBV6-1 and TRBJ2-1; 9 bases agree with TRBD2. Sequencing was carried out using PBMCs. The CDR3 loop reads CASSEAWRGGGDEQFF. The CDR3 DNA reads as TGTGCCAGCAGTGAAGCTTGGCGGGGGGGCGGGGATGAGCAGTTCTTC.